A single sample gave rise to the 14 T cell receptor beta chains below, sequenced in a study of T cells after yellow fever vaccination. TCRdb analysed the 5' RACE reads with MiXCR anew, one entry per CDR3 protein. Here the sample spans 170,000 or so distinct CDR3 sequences, about 6% being singletons. Material: CD4+ T cells sorted from PBMCs, obtained on the day of the first yellow fever vaccination. These receptors were taken from a man between 18 and 35 years old who received the YFV17D yellow fever vaccine.

This clonotype showed up many times. The rearrangement joins TRBV5-1 to TRBJ1-4; the match to TRBD1 covers 9 bases. J lost 5 bases, V lost 3 bases, and 2 bases had no gene match. Germline V gives CDR1 SGHRS, CDR2 YFSETQ. The CDR3 runs to 14 residues. The CDR3 nucleotides are TGCGCCAGCAGCTACGGGACAGGGAATGAAAAACTGTTTTTT. It encodes CASSYGTGNEKLFF.

This chain connects TRBV12-3 or TRBV12-4 to TRBJ1-1; no clear D. This CDR3 comprises 13 residues. V lost 3 bases and J lost 5, with 10 bases in between. The CDR3 DNA sequence: TGTGCCAGCAGTTTGAGGGCAGTTACTGAAGCTTTCTTT. It encodes CASSLRAVTEAFF.

This clonotype was observed at least ten times. The chain is built from TRBV5-1 and TRBJ2-1; D possibly corresponds to TRBD1 (6 bases). CDR3 size: 14 residues. Germline assignment: CDR1 SGHRS and CDR2 YFSETQ. The V and J ends lost 4 bases and 7 bases respectively, with 15 bases between them. DNA for the CDR3: TGCGCCAGCAGCAAGGACAGCCCCCGGAATGAGCAGTTCTTC. This encodes CASSKDSPRNEQFF.

The chain recombines TRBV6-5 with TRBJ1-6, with TRBD1 matching over 9 bases. Germline loops: CDR1 MNHEY, CDR2 SVGAGI. J was trimmed by 14 bases and V by 6 bases; bases with no gene match: 14. This CDR3 is 15 amino acids long. As DNA, the CDR3 is TGTGCCAGCAGGGACAACCAGGACAGGGGTATCACCCTCCACTTT. This gives the protein CASRDNQDRGITLHF.

This clonotype was observed many times. The V call is TRBV24-1, the J call TRBJ2-1; D is possibly TRBD1 (6 bases). The CDR3 runs to 15 residues. V was pared by 4 bases and J by 4 bases, with 13 bases between. CDR1 is KGHDR, CDR2 SFDVKD, per germline. For the CDR3, the DNA is TGTGCCACCAGTGACCAGGGGAAGGGTTACAATGAGCAGTTCTTC. Amino acids: CATSDQGKGYNEQFF.

This clonotype was seen more than once but under ten times. The V and J genes are TRBV20-1 and TRBJ1-2, with D possibly being TRBD1 (5 bases). CDR1 DFQATT and CDR2 SNEGSKA come from the germline V gene (reference sequence). CDR3 length equals 12 residues. Trimming shortened V by 3 bases and J by 8 bases, and 13 bases separated the two germline ends. CDR3: CSASGGPGGYTF. The CDR3 nucleotides are TGCAGTGCTAGCGGGGGTCCGGGAGGCTACACCTTC.

This clonotype was seen repeatedly, ten times or more. The chain links TRBV12-3 or TRBV12-4 to TRBJ2-5; 8 positions agree with TRBD1. CDR3 length: 13 residues. Trimming at V came to 6 bases and at J to 2 bases, leaving 2 bases not matched to a gene. The CDR3 sequence: CASSGQGQETQYF. The CDR3 nucleotides are TGTGCCAGCAGCGGACAGGGTCAAGAGACCCAGTACTTC.

This clonotype was recorded a few times. The chain has TRBV15 and TRBJ2-7; 14 nucleotides match TRBD2. Trimming at V came to 1 base and at J to 4 bases, leaving 3 bases not matched to a gene. CDR3 length: 16 residues. The V gene's germline CDR1 is LNHNV and CDR2 YYDKDF (reference sequence). CDR3 DNA: TGTGCCACCAGCAGAGGCAGACTAGCGGGGGGGTACGAGCAGTACTTC. It encodes CATSRGRLAGGYEQYF.

The sample holds a few counts of this clonotype. The chain is built from TRBV19 and TRBJ2-1, with D perhaps matching TRBD2 (7 bases). The germline gives CDR1 LNHDA, CDR2 SQIVND (reference sequence). Trimming stripped 7 bases from V and 3 bases from J, with 16 bases between. This CDR3 region has 15 residues. This chain's CDR3 is CASKVGGAHYNEQFF. The DNA for the CDR3 is TGTGCCAGTAAAGTGGGGGGGGCCCACTACAATGAGCAGTTCTTC.

This clonotype was seen ten or more times. The chain links TRBV19 to TRBJ2-2, with 12 positions matching TRBD2. Germline CDR1 LNHDA, CDR2 SQIVND (reference sequence). V was clipped by 7 bases and J by 4 bases; unmatched bases: 16. The CDR3 contains 19 residues. The DNA for the CDR3 is TGTGCCAGTATCCCGGTTGGGCTAGCGGGGGGGCAGCGCACCGGGGAGCTGTTTTTT. This gives the protein CASIPVGLAGGQRTGELFF.

This clonotype turned up a few times. The V and J genes are TRBV12-3 or TRBV12-4 and TRBJ2-6; D is uncertain. This CDR3 comprises 14 residues. The V gene lost 3 bases and the J gene lost 4 bases, with 7 bases spanning the gap. The CDR3 region is CASSLMDGANVLTF. CDR3 nucleotides: TGTGCCAGCAGTTTGATGGACGGGGCCAACGTCCTGACTTTC.

This clonotype was counted ten times or more. The chain couples TRBV5-1 to TRBJ2-7; perhaps TRBD1 as D (6 bases). Germline CDR1 SGHRS, CDR2 YFSETQ. V was cut by 4 bases and J by 2 bases, with 13 bases left in between. The CDR3 has 14 residues. The CDR3, as DNA: TGCGCCAGCAGCCCAACTGGACAGCCCTACGAGCAGTACTTC. Residues: CASSPTGQPYEQYF.

This clonotype has just a few counts. V gene TRBV5-1 combines with J gene TRBJ2-7; 11 positions agree with TRBD1. Per the germline V gene, CDR1 is SGHRS and CDR2 is YFSETQ. The CDR3 covers 16 residues. The ends lost 4 bases at V and 5 bases at J; junction bases unmatched: 11. The CDR3 DNA reads TGCGCCAGCAGCCCCGCGCCGGACAGGGGGCGTAACGAGCAGTACTTC. Residues: CASSPAPDRGRNEQYF.

The chain has TRBV7-6 and TRBJ1-3; D is undetermined. The CDR3 is 12 amino acids. Germline-derived CDR1 and CDR2 are SGHVS and FNYEAQ. V gave up 1 base and J gave up 4 bases, with 2 bases separating them. The CDR3 DNA reads as TGTGCCAGCAGCTTAGGCGGAAACACCATATATTTT. Its protein product is CASSLGGNTIYF.